Below are 30 T cell receptor beta chains sequenced from a single sample in a study of blood T cell repertoires in COVID-19. Here immunoSEQ multiplex PCR was the method, and the copy in TCRdb shows in-frame clones only, minus some. The sample shows 120,000 to 150,000 clones, 85% of them seen only once. What was sequenced was peripheral blood. The receptors were sampled from a human donor with acute or convalescent COVID-19. The donor label of this sample is uncertain.

The gene calls are TRBV7-8 and TRBJ1-4, with 8 positions matching TRBD1. Germline V gene lookup returns CDR1 SGHVS and CDR2 FQNEAQ. The CDR3 loop spans 15 amino acids. J lost 8 bases, V lost 5 bases, and 10 bases had no gene match. CDR3 coding DNA: TGTGCCAGCAGCCTCCAGACAGGGGTAGGAGAAAAACTGTTTTTT. Amino acids: CASSLQTGVGEKLFF.

The chain recombines TRBV15 with TRBJ1-3, with 9 bases that match TRBD1. Germline V lookup: CDR1 LNHNV, CDR2 YYDKDF (reference sequence). The CDR3 consists of 16 residues. The trim removed 6 bases at V and 4 bases at J, leaving 10 bases unmatched. CDR3 sequence (DNA): TGTGCCACCAGGACCGGGACAGGGAAGTCCGGAAACACCATATATTTT. As protein: CATRTGTGKSGNTIYF.

The chain couples TRBV5-1 to TRBJ1-2; D uncertain. Trimming cost V 1 base and J 6 bases, with 16 bases left between them. Germline assignment: CDR1 SGHRS and CDR2 YFSETQ. The CDR3 runs 15 residues. The CDR3 region is CASSLLRGSRDGYTF. CDR3 DNA sequence: TGCGCCAGCAGCTTGCTGCGGGGAAGTAGAGATGGCTACACCTTC.

This clone is a singleton in its sample. V is TRBV12-3 or TRBV12-4 and J is TRBJ2-7, with 7 bases matching TRBD1. The CDR3 totals 13 residues. The ends lost 5 bases at V and 5 bases at J; junction bases unmatched: 6. CDR3 sequence reads: CASSPGTENEQYF. CDR3 in DNA: TGTGCCAGCAGTCCCGGGACAGAGAACGAGCAGTACTTC.

CDR3 protein: CASSQDVGGSQPQHF. The CDR3 coding sequence is TGTGCCAGCAGCCAAGATGTAGGGGGCAGTCAGCCCCAGCATTTT. V gene TRBV14 combines with J gene TRBJ1-5; TRBD1 matches at 7 bases. Germline V gene lookup returns CDR1 SGHDN and CDR2 FVKESK. This CDR3 has 15 amino acids. J gave up 6 bases and V 0 bases, and 5 bases lay outside the gene matches.

The chain joins TRBV6-1 to TRBJ1-5, with TRBD1 as a possible D gene (6 bases). The CDR3 loop spans 14 amino acids. V was cut by 1 base and J by 3 bases, with 7 bases left in between. Germline loops: CDR1 MNHNS, CDR2 SASEGT. The CDR3 sequence is CASSEGGLNQPQHF. The CDR3 coding sequence is TGTGCCAGCAGTGAAGGGGGGCTCAATCAGCCCCAGCATTTT.

The chain uses TRBV11-2 and TRBJ2-1; D call uncertain. The CDR3 covers 14 residues. CDR1 is SGHAT, CDR2 FQNNGV, per germline. Trimming took off 0 bases at V and 4 bases at J, with 7 bases between the two ends. CDR3 sequence: CASSLESIYNEQFF. CDR3 nucleotide sequence: TGTGCCAGCAGCTTAGAGTCTATTTACAATGAGCAGTTCTTC.

The rearrangement uses TRBV24-1 and TRBJ1-2; 10 bases line up with TRBD1. V lost 5 bases and J lost 8; bases outside the gene matches: 4. CDR3 size: 13 residues. The germline V gene has CDR1 KGHDR and CDR2 SFDVKD. The CDR3 protein is CATSVGTGVGYTF. Here the CDR3 DNA reads TGTGCCACCAGTGTTGGGACAGGGGTCGGCTACACCTTC.

In DNA, the CDR3 is TGCAGTGCTAGTACCACTAGCGGTAGCTCCTACAATGAGCAGTTCTTC. Residues: CSASTTSGSSYNEQFF. The gene calls are TRBV20-1 and TRBJ2-1; TRBD2 matches at 8 bases. V lost 3 bases to trimming and J lost 0 bases; unmatched junction nucleotides: 7. Germline V gives CDR1 DFQATT, CDR2 SNEGSKA (reference sequence). The CDR3 loop spans 16 amino acids.

Only a few counts were recorded for this clone. The J gene is TRBJ1-1, the V gene TRBV30, with 10 bases identical to TRBD1. CDR3 length: 17 residues. Germline lookup yields CDR1 GTSNPN and CDR2 SVGIG (reference sequence). V lost 0 bases, J lost 3 bases, and 10 bases stayed unmatched. The CDR3 nucleotides are TGTGCCTGGAGTGTACAGGGGACAGGGGTGTCAGACACTGAAGCTTTCTTT. The encoded protein is CAWSVQGTGVSDTEAFF.

The chain links TRBV12-1 to TRBJ2-7; the D call TRBD2 from the table was never checked on the DNA. TRBV12-1 is reported as a pseudogene. CDR3 length: 19 amino acids. CDR3 in amino acids: CASSSDPGLAGGGLYEQYV. CDR3 nucleotides: TGTGCCAGCAGCTCCGACCCGGGACTAGCGGGAGGAGGCCTCTACGAGCAGTACGTC.

The V and J genes are TRBV6-5 and TRBJ2-1; possible D gene TRBD2, 5 bases. CDR1 is MNHEY, CDR2 SVGAGI, per germline. The germline V and J ends were trimmed by 4 bases and 7 bases, with 17 bases remaining between them. The CDR3 length is 15 residues. This CDR3 is CASSSTKRSNNEQFF. The CDR3, as DNA: TGTGCCAGCAGTTCAACTAAGCGGAGTAATAATGAGCAGTTCTTC.

V and J are TRBV27 and TRBJ1-5, with a weak D call TRBD1 (5 bases). In germline, CDR1 is MNHEY, CDR2 SMNVEV (reference sequence). Trimming stripped 3 bases from V and 1 base from J, with 13 bases between. CDR3 length: 16 amino acids. DNA of the CDR3: TGTGCCAGCAGTTTGGGGCGGAATAGGAGCAATCAGCCCCAGCATTTT. It translates to CASSLGRNRSNQPQHF.

This chain connects TRBV7-9 to TRBJ2-2; TRBD1 matches 8 bases. CDR1 is SEHNR and CDR2 is FQNEAQ in the germline V gene (reference sequence). J lost 3 bases, V lost 11 bases, and 8 bases had no gene match. The CDR3 is 14 amino acids. As DNA, the CDR3 is TGTGCCGGATATGCAGGGGGCTACACCGGGGAGCTGTTTTTT. This translates into CAGYAGGYTGELFF. Full variable domain (rest looked up from reference TRBV7-9 and TRBJ2-2): DTGVSQNPRHKITKRGQNVTFRCDPISEHNRLYWYRQTLGQGPEFLTYFQNEAQLEKSRLLSDRFSAERPKGSFSTLEIQRTEQGDSAMYLCAGYAGGYTGELFFGEGSRLTVL.

The V and J genes are TRBV9 and TRBJ2-3, with 10 bases matching TRBD2. With 4 bases clipped from V and 4 bases from J, the junction kept 12 bases outside the gene matches. Germline CDR1 reads SGDLS; CDR2 reads YYNGEE. CDR3 length: 17 residues. The CDR3 DNA reads TGTGCCAGCAGCCCAAGAGGGCTAGCGGGAGTCCCAGATACGCAGTATTTT. Residues: CASSPRGLAGVPDTQYF.

The chain links TRBV5-1 to TRBJ2-1, with 13 positions matching TRBD2. The germline gives CDR1 SGHRS, CDR2 YFSETQ. There are 15 residues in the CDR3. With 4 bases clipped from V and 6 bases from J, the junction kept 4 bases outside the gene matches. CDR3 nucleotides: TGCGCCAGCAGCAAAGGACTAGCGGGGGTCAATGAGCAGTTCTTC. Translated, it gives CASSKGLAGVNEQFF.

The V and J genes are TRBV5-1 and TRBJ1-5, with 11 bases lining up with TRBD1. The V and J ends lost 4 bases and 0 bases, in that order; junction bases with no gene match: 6. Germline V CDR1 and CDR2: SGHRS, YFSETQ. This CDR3 is 17 amino acids long. The CDR3 DNA sequence: TGCGCCAGCAGCCCGGGACAGGGGGGTTATAGCAATCAGCCCCAGCATTTT. It translates to CASSPGQGGYSNQPQHF.

This chain uses TRBV7-6 with TRBJ2-2; D call uncertain. The germline CDR1 and CDR2 sequences are SGHVS and FNYEAQ. The CDR3 is 12 amino acids. The germline V and J ends were trimmed by 2 bases and 7 bases, with 5 bases remaining between them. CDR3 in amino acids: CASSLIVGELFF. CDR3 DNA sequence: TGTGCCAGCAGCTTAATAGTCGGGGAGCTGTTTTTT.

This chain links TRBV4-1 with TRBJ1-2, with D perhaps matching TRBD1 (5 bases). Germline-derived CDR1 and CDR2 are MGHRA and YSYEKL. V was cut by 0 bases and J by 3 bases, with 14 bases left in between. This CDR3 contains 16 residues. The CDR3: CASSQDWGVKDYGYTF. DNA for the CDR3: TGCGCCAGCAGCCAAGATTGGGGGGTGAAGGACTATGGCTACACCTTC.

The chain couples TRBV3-1 (or the pseudogene TRBV3-2) to TRBJ2-4; 7 bases map to TRBD1. This CDR3 contains 14 residues. Germline V gene lookup returns CDR1 LGHDT and CDR2 YNNKEL (reference sequence). Trimming took 0 bases from V and 6 from J; bases not matched to a gene: 2. CDR3 DNA: TGTGCCAGCAGCCAAGATTCAGGGGGAAACATTCAGTACTTC. This codes for CASSQDSGGNIQYF.

The V call is TRBV7-2, the J call TRBJ1-2; a possible D gene is TRBD1 (5 bases). V was clipped by 0 bases and J by 4 bases, with 9 bases between them. The CDR3 runs 14 residues. CDR1 is SGHTA, CDR2 FQGNSA, per germline. In DNA, the CDR3 is TGTGCCAGCAGCTTAGCAAAAGGGGCCTATGGCTACACCTTC. Translated: CASSLAKGAYGYTF. The whole variable domain, filled in from reference TRBV7-2 and TRBJ1-2, reads GAGVSQSPSNKVTEKGKDVELRCDPISGHTALYWYRQSLGQGLEFLIYFQGNSAPDKSGLPSDRFSAERTGGSVSTLTIQRTQQEDSAVYLCASSLAKGAYGYTFGSGTRLTVV.

The V gene is TRBV6-1, the J gene TRBJ2-7; no firm D call. This CDR3 region has 12 residues. V was clipped by 3 bases and J by 3 bases, with 6 bases between them. Germline CDR1 and CDR2: MNHNS and SASEGT. In nucleotides, the CDR3 is TGTGCCAGCAGTGAGACAAACTACGAGCAGTACTTC. It is translated as CASSETNYEQYF.

CDR3: CASNAPGQSSNQPQHF. CDR3 nucleotides: TGTGCCAGTAACGCTCCGGGACAGTCTAGCAATCAGCCCCAGCATTTT. The chain employs TRBV19 and TRBJ1-5; 7 bases line up with TRBD1. The CDR3 length is 16 residues. With V trimmed by 7 bases and J by 0 bases, 9 bases remained unmatched. From germline, CDR1 is LNHDA and CDR2 SQIVND (reference sequence).

The J gene is TRBJ2-1, the V gene TRBV4-1; no reliable D call. This CDR3 has 15 amino acids. The germline gives CDR1 MGHRA, CDR2 YSYEKL. Between the trimmed V and J ends, which lost 0 bases and 0 bases, there was a span of 6 bases. The CDR3 DNA is TGCGCCAGCAGCCAAGAGAGTAACTCCTACAATGAGCAGTTCTTC. As protein: CASSQESNSYNEQFF.

V usage is TRBV28 and J usage is TRBJ1-4, with 8 bases lining up with TRBD1. V lost 2 bases and J lost 4; bases outside the gene matches: 6. The CDR3 sequence is 16 residues long. Germline V gene sequence: CDR1 MDHEN, CDR2 SYDVKM. Here the CDR3 DNA reads TGTGCCAGCAGTTTACTCCAGGGGGCGTATAATGAAAAACTGTTTTTT. It codes for CASSLLQGAYNEKLFF.

The V call is TRBV10-3, the J call TRBJ1-5; 9 nucleotides agree with TRBD1. The CDR3 is 13 amino acids. CDR1 is ENHRY, CDR2 SYGVKD, per germline. J gave up 7 bases and V 7 bases, and 5 bases lay outside the gene matches. CDR3 in DNA: TGTGCCATCATGCGGGACAGGGACCAGCCCCAGCATTTT. It is translated as CAIMRDRDQPQHF.

The DNA for the CDR3 is TGTGCCAGCAGTTCCCAGGGACAGGGGGTTCGTGGCTACACCTTC. Its protein is CASSSQGQGVRGYTF. V gene TRBV6-5 combines with J gene TRBJ1-2; 11 nucleotides match TRBD1. CDR3 size: 15 residues. Germline values: CDR1 MNHEY, CDR2 SVGAGI. V shed 4 bases, J shed 7 bases, and the junction held 8 bases outside the gene matches.

This chain joins TRBV11-3 and TRBJ2-5, with D possibly matching TRBD2 (6 bases). The CDR3 runs to 15 residues. Trimming took off 5 bases at V and 3 bases at J, with 16 bases between the two ends. From germline, CDR1 is SGHNT and CDR2 YENEEA. The CDR3 coding sequence is TGTGCCAGCAGCCCCGGGACTCCAAATGAAGAGACCCAGTACTTC. As protein: CASSPGTPNEETQYF.

This chain uses TRBV3-1 (or the pseudogene TRBV3-2) with TRBJ1-1; D is uncertain. The germline V and J ends were trimmed by 0 bases and 3 bases, with 8 bases remaining between them. Germline V gives CDR1 LGHDT, CDR2 YNNKEL (reference sequence). This CDR3 contains 14 residues. The CDR3 bases are TGTGCCAGCAGCCAAGACGGTCGGGACACTGAAGCTTTCTTT. This gives the protein CASSQDGRDTEAFF.

The rearrangement uses TRBV9 and TRBJ2-3, with 7 bases lining up with TRBD1. The CDR3 totals 14 residues. Per germline, CDR1 SGDLS and CDR2 YYNGEE. The junction had 5 bases not matched to a gene; V was cut back by 1 base and J by 6 bases. This CDR3 is CASSVQGDPDTQYF. CDR3 coding DNA: TGTGCCAGCAGCGTACAGGGGGACCCGGATACGCAGTATTTT.